This T cell receptor (beta chain) appears in the sequencing data of a study of blood T cell repertoires in COVID-19. In the study overall: COVID-19 samples from acute and convalescent phases originated in the United States, Italy and Spain. Sources were T cells, B-cell-depleted T cells, or PBMCs; the material itself was cDNA or gDNA.

Per the original data handling: Amplifying reference gene primers gave estimates of nucleated cell counts. Assay used: immunoSEQ multiplex PCR; TCRdb lists only in-frame clones, some missing. Clonal size and the V and J genes are those of that table, whereas D and trimming came from the DNA. The data hold fewer than 85,000 clones, with roughly 80% observed a single time. With 5 bases clipped from V and 2 bases from J, the junction kept 5 bases outside the gene matches. CDR3 length: 14 amino acids. Germline assignment: CDR1 MNHEY and CDR2 SVGEGT. The specimen was peripheral blood. The receptor's source is an older woman with acute or convalescent COVID-19. This chain joins TRBV6-2 or TRBV6-3 and TRBJ1-2; 7 nucleotides line up with TRBD1. DNA of the CDR3: TGTGCCAGCAGTCACAGGGGCCGGAACTATGGCTACACCTTC. It translates to CASSHRGRNYGYTF.